Sequencing of this T cell receptor (beta chain) was carried out in a study of blood T cells in healthy people across ages. Study findings and constraints: Lack of knowledge of donor CMV status possibly confounded expanded clonotype changes. There were more naive CD4+ cells and higher diversity in long-lived donors than in aged donors.

Next came a second PCR, run for about 7 to 12 cycles, which used a sample-barcoded 5' primer along with a J-beta primer mix. TCRdb passed the 5' RACE reads through MiXCR, listing each CDR3 protein once. The data contain approximately 800,000 distinct CDR3 sequences, under 40% of them singletons. The sample holds a few counts of this clonotype. Its antigen is unknown. With 8 bases removed from V and 7 bases from J, the gap between germline ends came to 11 bases. This CDR3 has 11 amino acids. CDR1 is MDHEN and CDR2 is SYDVKM in the germline V gene. Peripheral blood from each donor was collected in a volume of ten milliliters. Isolation per sample recovered at least 6 million PBMCs.

The sample taken for sequencing was blood. The chain has TRBV28 and TRBJ1-2, with D maybe TRBD1 (5 bases). This clonotype originated in a man younger than 30 in good health. CDR3 in amino acids: CASHSGSGYTF. The CDR3 region has the DNA TGTGCCAGCCACTCAGGGTCTGGCTACACCTTC.